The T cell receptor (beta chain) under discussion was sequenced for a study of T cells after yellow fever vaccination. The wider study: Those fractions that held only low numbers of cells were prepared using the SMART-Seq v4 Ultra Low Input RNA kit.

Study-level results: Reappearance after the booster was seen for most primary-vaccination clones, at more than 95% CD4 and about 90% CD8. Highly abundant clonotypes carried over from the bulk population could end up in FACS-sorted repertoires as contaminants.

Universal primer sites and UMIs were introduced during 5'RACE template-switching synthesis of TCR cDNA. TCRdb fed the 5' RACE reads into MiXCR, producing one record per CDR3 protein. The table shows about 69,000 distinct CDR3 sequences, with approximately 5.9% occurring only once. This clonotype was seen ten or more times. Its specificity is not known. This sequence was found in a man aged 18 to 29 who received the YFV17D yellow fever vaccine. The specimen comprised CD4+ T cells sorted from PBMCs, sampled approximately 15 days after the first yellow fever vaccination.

The CDR3 loop reads CASSFGLAGGVGTDTQYF. The CDR3 DNA sequence: TGTGCCAGCAGCTTTGGGCTAGCGGGGGGAGTGGGCACAGATACGCAGTATTTT. The V call is TRBV7-3, the J call TRBJ2-3; 11 nucleotides agree with TRBD2. Germline V gene sequence: CDR1 SGHTA, CDR2 FQGTGA. Germline trimming cut 3 bases from V and 1 base from J; bases unmatched to any gene: 9. The CDR3 spans 18 residues.